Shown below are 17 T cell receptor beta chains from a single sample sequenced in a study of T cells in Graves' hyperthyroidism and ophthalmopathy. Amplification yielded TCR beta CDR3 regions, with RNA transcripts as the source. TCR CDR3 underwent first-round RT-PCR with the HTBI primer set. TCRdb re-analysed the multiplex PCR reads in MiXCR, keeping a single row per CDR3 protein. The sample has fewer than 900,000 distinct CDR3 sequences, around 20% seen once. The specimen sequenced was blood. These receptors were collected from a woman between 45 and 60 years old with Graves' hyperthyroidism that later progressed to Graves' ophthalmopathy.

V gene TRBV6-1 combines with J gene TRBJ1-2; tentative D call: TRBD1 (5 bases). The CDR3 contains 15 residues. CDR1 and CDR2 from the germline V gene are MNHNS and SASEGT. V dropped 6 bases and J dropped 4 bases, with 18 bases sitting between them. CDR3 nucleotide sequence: TGTGCCAGCAGCCCCGAGCCGGGGCTGGGCTATGGCTACACCTTC. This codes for CASSPEPGLGYGYTF.

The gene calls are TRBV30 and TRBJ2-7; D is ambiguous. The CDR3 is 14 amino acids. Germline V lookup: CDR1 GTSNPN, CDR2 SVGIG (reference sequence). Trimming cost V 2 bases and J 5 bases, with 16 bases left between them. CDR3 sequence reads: CAWSLRGFGNEQYF. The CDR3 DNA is TGTGCCTGGAGTCTCCGAGGTTTCGGCAACGAGCAGTACTTC.

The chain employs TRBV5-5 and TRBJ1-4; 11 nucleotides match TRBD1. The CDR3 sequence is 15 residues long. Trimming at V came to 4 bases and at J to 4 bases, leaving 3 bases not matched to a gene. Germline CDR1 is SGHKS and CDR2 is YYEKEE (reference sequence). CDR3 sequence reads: CASSADRGLNEKLFF. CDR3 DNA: TGTGCCAGCAGCGCGGACAGGGGGCTTAATGAAAAACTGTTTTTT.

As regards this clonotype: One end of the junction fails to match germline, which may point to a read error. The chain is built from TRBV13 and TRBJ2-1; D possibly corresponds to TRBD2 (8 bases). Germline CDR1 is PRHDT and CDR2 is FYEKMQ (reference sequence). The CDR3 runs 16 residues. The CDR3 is CASSPKPGGQGDEQFF. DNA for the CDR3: TGCGCCAGCAGCCCCAAACCGGGGGGGCAGGGGGATGAGCAGTTCTTC.

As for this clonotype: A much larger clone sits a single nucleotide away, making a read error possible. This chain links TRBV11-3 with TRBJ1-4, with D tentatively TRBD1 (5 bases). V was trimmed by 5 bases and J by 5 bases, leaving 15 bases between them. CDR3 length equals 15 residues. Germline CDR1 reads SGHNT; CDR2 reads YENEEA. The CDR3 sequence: CASSRDLPGNEKLFF. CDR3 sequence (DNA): TGTGCCAGCAGCCGAGACCTACCAGGGAATGAAAAACTGTTTTTT.

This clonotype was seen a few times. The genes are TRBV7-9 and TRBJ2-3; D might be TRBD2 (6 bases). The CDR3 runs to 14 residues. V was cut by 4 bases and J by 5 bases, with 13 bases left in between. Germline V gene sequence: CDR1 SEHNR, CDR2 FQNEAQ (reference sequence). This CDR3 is CASSSLGGEDTQYF. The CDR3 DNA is TGTGCCAGCAGCTCATTGGGGGGTGAAGATACGCAGTATTTT.

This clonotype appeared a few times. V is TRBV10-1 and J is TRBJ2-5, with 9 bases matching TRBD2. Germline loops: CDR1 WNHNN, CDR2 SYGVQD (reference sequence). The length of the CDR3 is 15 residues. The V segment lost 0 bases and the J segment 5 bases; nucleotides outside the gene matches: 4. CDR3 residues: CASSESSSGDETQYF. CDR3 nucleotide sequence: TGCGCCAGCAGTGAGTCGTCTAGCGGGGATGAGACCCAGTACTTC.

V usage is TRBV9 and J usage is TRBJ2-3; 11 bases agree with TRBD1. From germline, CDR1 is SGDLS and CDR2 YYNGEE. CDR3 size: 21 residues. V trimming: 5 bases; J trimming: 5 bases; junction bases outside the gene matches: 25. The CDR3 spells CASSITPGQGDSGVRLDTQYF. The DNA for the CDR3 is TGTGCCAGCAGTATTACCCCGGGACAGGGGGATAGCGGGGTTAGATTAGATACGCAGTATTTT.

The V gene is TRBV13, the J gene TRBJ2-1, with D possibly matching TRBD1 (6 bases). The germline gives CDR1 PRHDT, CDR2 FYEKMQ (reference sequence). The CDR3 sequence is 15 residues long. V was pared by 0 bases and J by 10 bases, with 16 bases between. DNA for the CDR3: TGTGCCAGCAGCTTAGGGGGACACGGAGTTCCAGAGCAGTTCTTC. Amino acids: CASSLGGHGVPEQFF. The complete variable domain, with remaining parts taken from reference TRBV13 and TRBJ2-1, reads AAGVIQSPRHLIKEKRETATLKCYPIPRHDTVYWYQQGPGQDPQFLISFYEKMQSDKGSIPDRFSAQQFSDYHSELNMSSLELGDSALYFCASSLGGHGVPEQFFGPGTRLTVL.

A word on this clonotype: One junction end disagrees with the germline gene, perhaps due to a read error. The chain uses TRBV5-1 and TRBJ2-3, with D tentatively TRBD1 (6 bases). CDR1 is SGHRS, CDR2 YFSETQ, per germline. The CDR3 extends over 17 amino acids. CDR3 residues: CASSPSLRGPYTDTRYF. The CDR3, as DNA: TGCGCCAGCAGCCCATCTCTCAGGGGACCGTACACAGATACGCGGTATTTT. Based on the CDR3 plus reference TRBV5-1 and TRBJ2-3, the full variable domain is KAGVTQTPRYLIKTRGQQVTLSCSPISGHRSVSWYQQTPGQGLQFLFEYFSETQRNKGNFPGRFSGRQFSNSRSEMNVSTLELGDSALYLCASSPSLRGPYTDTRYFGPGTRLTVL.

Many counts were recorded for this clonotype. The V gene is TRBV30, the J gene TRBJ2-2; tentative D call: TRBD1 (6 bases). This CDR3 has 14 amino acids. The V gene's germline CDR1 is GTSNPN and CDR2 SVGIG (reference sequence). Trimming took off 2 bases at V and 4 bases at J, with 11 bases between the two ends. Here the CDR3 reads CAWSPGGGTGELFF. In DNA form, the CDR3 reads TGTGCCTGGAGTCCTGGGGGCGGCACCGGGGAGCTGTTTTTT.

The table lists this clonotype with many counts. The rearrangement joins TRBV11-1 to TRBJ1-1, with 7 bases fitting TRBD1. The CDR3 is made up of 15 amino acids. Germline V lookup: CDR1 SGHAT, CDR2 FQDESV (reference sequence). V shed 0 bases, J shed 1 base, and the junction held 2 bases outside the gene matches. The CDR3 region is CASSLARDRNTEAFF. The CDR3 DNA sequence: TGTGCCAGCAGCTTAGCGCGGGACAGGAACACTGAAGCTTTCTTT.

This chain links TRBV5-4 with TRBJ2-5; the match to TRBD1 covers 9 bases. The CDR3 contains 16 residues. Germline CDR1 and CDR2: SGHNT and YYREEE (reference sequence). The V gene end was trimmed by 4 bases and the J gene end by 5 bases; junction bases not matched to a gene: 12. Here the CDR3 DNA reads TGTGCCAGCAGCCCGGGGGGACAGGGCATGGAGGAGACCCAGTACTTC. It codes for CASSPGGQGMEETQYF.

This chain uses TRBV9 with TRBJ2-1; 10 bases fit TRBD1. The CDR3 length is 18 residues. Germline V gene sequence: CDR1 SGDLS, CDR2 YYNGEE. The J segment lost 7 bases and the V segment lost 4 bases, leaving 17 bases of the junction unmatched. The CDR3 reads CASSIRHTGTGEKNEQFF. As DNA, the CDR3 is TGTGCCAGCAGCATCAGGCATACCGGGACAGGGGAAAAGAATGAGCAGTTCTTC.

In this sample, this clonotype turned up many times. The CDR3 region has the DNA TGCGCCAGCAGCTTGATGATGAACACTGAAGCTTTCTTT. Encoded protein: CASSLMMNTEAFF. This chain joins TRBV5-1 and TRBJ1-1; D not resolved. The germline V gene has CDR1 SGHRS and CDR2 YFSETQ. The CDR3 totals 13 residues. Trimming cost V 1 base and J 0 bases, with 4 bases left between them. The full variable domain, rest sourced from reference TRBV5-1 and TRBJ1-1, is KAGVTQTPRYLIKTRGQQVTLSCSPISGHRSVSWYQQTPGQGLQFLFEYFSETQRNKGNFPGRFSGRQFSNSRSEMNVSTLELGDSALYLCASSLMMNTEAFFGQGTRLTVV.

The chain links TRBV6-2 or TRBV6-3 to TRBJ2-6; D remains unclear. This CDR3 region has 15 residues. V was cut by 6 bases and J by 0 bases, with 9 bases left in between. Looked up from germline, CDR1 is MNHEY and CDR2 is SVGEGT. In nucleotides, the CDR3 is TGTGCCAGCAGGAGGACCGGCTCTGGGGCCAACGTCCTGACTTTC. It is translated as CASRRTGSGANVLTF.

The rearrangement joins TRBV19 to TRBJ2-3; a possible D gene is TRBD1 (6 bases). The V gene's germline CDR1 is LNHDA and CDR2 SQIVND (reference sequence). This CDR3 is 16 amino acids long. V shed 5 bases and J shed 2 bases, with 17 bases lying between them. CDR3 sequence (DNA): TGTGCCAGTAGTGAGGGGCTCGGACAGCTCACAGATACGCAGTATTTT. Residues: CASSEGLGQLTDTQYF.